These 29 T cell receptor beta chains were sequenced from one sample in a study of blood T cells in healthy people across ages. The second PCR ran roughly 7 to 12 cycles with a sample-barcoded 5' primer and J-beta primers. MiXCR was run by TCRdb on the 5' RACE reads, yielding one entry per CDR3 protein. The table shows about 640,000 distinct CDR3 sequences, with about 54% occurring only once. What was sequenced was blood. The source is a man in his sixties in good health.

The chain carries TRBV5-1 and TRBJ2-7; the D gene is possibly TRBD1 (5 bases). Deletions cut 2 bases from V and 0 bases from J, with 12 bases between. This CDR3 comprises 15 residues. Germline V gene data show CDR1 as SGHRS and CDR2 as YFSETQ. The CDR3 sequence is CASSFQGSSSYEQYF. The CDR3 DNA reads TGCGCCAGCAGCTTCCAGGGCTCGAGCTCCTACGAGCAGTACTTC.

The chain has TRBV29-1 and TRBJ1-2, with D unresolved. V was cut by 3 bases and J by 6 bases, with 14 bases left in between. The germline V gene has CDR1 SQVTM and CDR2 ANQGSEA. The CDR3 covers 13 residues. CDR3: CSVDPGGGNGYTF. CDR3 in DNA: TGCAGCGTTGACCCGGGAGGAGGGAATGGCTACACCTTC.

The rearrangement links TRBV20-1 to TRBJ1-1, with D possibly being TRBD1 (5 bases). Trimming shortened V by 0 bases and J by 1 base, and 12 bases separated the two germline ends. The V gene's germline CDR1 is DFQATT and CDR2 SNEGSKA (reference sequence). The CDR3 runs 15 residues. CDR3 sequence (DNA): TGCAGTGCTAGAGATTGGGAGAGGGGGAACACTGAAGCTTTCTTT. This gives the protein CSARDWERGNTEAFF.

The rearrangement links TRBV14 to TRBJ2-7, with D unclear. CDR3 length: 11 amino acids. V shed 1 base and J shed 12 bases, with 10 bases lying between them. Germline CDR1 reads SGHDN; CDR2 reads FVKESK. CDR3 sequence reads: CASSQGGRRYF. CDR3 bases: TGTGCCAGCAGCCAAGGAGGACGCCGGTACTTC.

The J gene is TRBJ2-3, the V gene TRBV5-6; D ambiguous. From germline, CDR1 is SGHDT and CDR2 YYEEEE. The V and J ends lost 5 bases and 0 bases respectively, with 13 bases between them. CDR3 length equals 15 residues. The CDR3 sequence: CASRVGLVSTDTQYF. CDR3 sequence (DNA): TGTGCCAGCAGGGTGGGATTGGTCAGCACAGATACGCAGTATTTT.

V and J are TRBV7-2 and TRBJ1-2; D possibly corresponds to TRBD1 (5 bases). This CDR3 spans 15 amino acids. Germline values: CDR1 SGHTA, CDR2 FQGNSA. Trimming removed 4 bases at V and 4 bases at J, with 16 bases between. The CDR3 region is CASSWIGAKGYGYTF. As DNA, the CDR3 is TGTGCCAGCAGCTGGATAGGGGCCAAAGGCTATGGCTACACCTTC.

V is TRBV29-1 and J is TRBJ2-1, with a weak D call TRBD1 (7 bases). The CDR3 loop spans 17 amino acids. Germline V gene lookup returns CDR1 SQVTM and CDR2 ANQGSEA. V was cut by 5 bases and J by 1 base, with 21 bases left in between. CDR3 nucleotides: TGCAGCGTTAGAGGGGGCCTGGAGGGAATGTCCTACAATGAGCAGTTCTTC. Translation: CSVRGGLEGMSYNEQFF.

The chain has TRBV7-9 and TRBJ2-2, with no clear D. Per the germline V gene, CDR1 is SEHNR and CDR2 is FQNEAQ (reference sequence). Between the trimmed V and J ends, which lost 8 bases and 0 bases, there was a span of 10 bases. The CDR3 extends over 14 amino acids. The CDR3 protein is CASVQDTNTGELFF. Here the CDR3 DNA reads TGTGCCAGCGTTCAAGATACGAACACCGGGGAGCTGTTTTTT.

The rearrangement joins TRBV10-3 to TRBJ2-5; TRBD2 is a possible D gene (6 bases). Trimming left V 4 bases short and J 5 bases short, with 14 bases between. There are 14 residues in the CDR3. The germline V gene has CDR1 ENHRY and CDR2 SYGVKD. In DNA form, the CDR3 reads TGTGCCATCAGTGGGGCGGGGAATGGGGAGACCCAGTACTTC. Translated, it gives CAISGAGNGETQYF.

This clonotype has just a few counts. This chain connects TRBV27 to TRBJ1-6; D is possibly TRBD1 (5 bases). The CDR3 extends over 16 amino acids. V lost 4 bases and J lost 10, with 20 bases in between. Germline CDR1 reads MNHEY; CDR2 reads SMNVEV (reference sequence). This CDR3 reads CASSSPPGPSASPLHF. CDR3 sequence (DNA): TGTGCCAGCAGTTCACCTCCGGGACCGTCAGCGTCACCCCTCCACTTT.

This clonotype was observed a single time. V is TRBV20-1 and J is TRBJ2-7; TRBD1 is a possible D gene (6 bases). The CDR3 runs 13 residues. V was clipped by 0 bases and J by 4 bases, with 10 bases between them. The V gene's germline CDR1 is DFQATT and CDR2 SNEGSKA (reference sequence). CDR3 sequence (DNA): TGCAGTGCTAGAGATGCGCAGGGGTACGAGCAGTACTTC. Protein sequence: CSARDAQGYEQYF.

The sample holds a few counts of this clonotype. This chain links TRBV7-2 with TRBJ2-4; D uncertain. This CDR3 comprises 13 residues. Germline values: CDR1 SGHTA, CDR2 FQGNSA. Trimming took off 1 base at V and 9 bases at J, with 10 bases between the two ends. CDR3 coding DNA: TGTGCCAGCAGCTTAGATAGAAGGAGCATTCAGTACTTC. This codes for CASSLDRRSIQYF.

The chain links TRBV9 to TRBJ2-5; 13 bases fit TRBD2. The CDR3 has 14 amino acids. J was trimmed by 11 bases and V by 3 bases; bases with no gene match: 7. CDR1 and CDR2 (germline): SGDLS, YYNGEE. The CDR3 DNA sequence: TGTGCCAGCAGCGCTGGACTAGCGGGGGCTGAGCAGTACTTC. Amino acids: CASSAGLAGAEQYF.

The chain couples TRBV10-3 to TRBJ1-2; TRBD1 is a possible D gene (6 bases). This CDR3 contains 15 residues. Trimming took 0 bases from V and 0 from J, leaving 8 bases between them. From germline, CDR1 is ENHRY and CDR2 SYGVKD. The CDR3 DNA sequence: TGTGCCATCAGTGAGTCGCGGGGGCCTAACTATGGCTACACCTTC. It translates to CAISESRGPNYGYTF.

The rearrangement joins TRBV29-1 to TRBJ2-1; TRBD2 matches at 7 bases. The CDR3 is 17 amino acids. V lost 3 bases to trimming and J lost 0 bases; unmatched junction nucleotides: 11. Germline loops: CDR1 SQVTM, CDR2 ANQGSEA. The CDR3 DNA follows: TGCAGCGTTGACTCGGACGGGGGGTCTAGCTCCTACAATGAGCAGTTCTTC. Its translation is CSVDSDGGSSSYNEQFF.

This clonotype has just a few counts. The chain couples TRBV20-1 to TRBJ2-7; the D is unclear. From germline, CDR1 is DFQATT and CDR2 SNEGSKA (reference sequence). CDR3 length: 15 residues. V was clipped by 3 bases and J by 5 bases, with 20 bases between them. CDR3 loop: CSASNPGGKFHEQYF. The CDR3 nucleotides read TGCAGTGCTAGTAATCCCGGTGGAAAGTTCCACGAGCAGTACTTC.

J is TRBJ1-4 and V is TRBV5-6; TRBD1 matches 8 bases. V lost 4 bases and J lost 5; bases outside the gene matches: 7. CDR1 is SGHDT and CDR2 is YYEEEE in the germline V gene. The CDR3 extends over 15 amino acids. The CDR3 bases are TGTGCCAGCAGCCTGCGGAACAGGGGGAATGAAAAACTGTTTTTT. Encoded protein: CASSLRNRGNEKLFF.

V and J are TRBV25-1 and TRBJ1-4, with 11 bases identical to TRBD1. There are 16 residues in the CDR3. The V and J ends lost 4 bases and 8 bases, in that order; junction bases with no gene match: 9. In germline, CDR1 is MGHDK, CDR2 SYGVNS. CDR3 nucleotide sequence: TGTGCCAGCAGTGTCCGGGACAGGGGGAGGCGCGAAAAACTGTTTTTT. Translated: CASSVRDRGRREKLFF.

The chain has TRBV6-6 and TRBJ2-1, with 7 bases aligning to TRBD2. The CDR3 totals 15 residues. The V segment lost 0 bases and the J segment 10 bases; nucleotides outside the gene matches: 9. Per germline, CDR1 MNHNY and CDR2 SVGAGI (reference sequence). The CDR3 DNA reads as TGTGCCAGCAGTTACTCGGCGGCTAGCGGATACGAGCAGTTCTTC. This translates into CASSYSAASGYEQFF.

This chain connects TRBV6-2 or TRBV6-3 to TRBJ2-5; 8 bases match TRBD2. The trim removed 0 bases at V and 4 bases at J, leaving 7 bases unmatched. The CDR3 contains 16 residues. The germline V gene has CDR1 MNHEY and CDR2 SVGEGT. The CDR3 coding sequence is TGTGCCAGCAGTTACTCGATCGGCGGGGGGAGAGAGACCCAGTACTTC. Translated, it gives CASSYSIGGGRETQYF.

This clonotype came up a few times. The chain carries TRBV20-1 and TRBJ2-5; D is possibly TRBD1 (6 bases). In germline, CDR1 is DFQATT, CDR2 SNEGSKA (reference sequence). The germline V and J ends were trimmed by 6 bases and 2 bases, with 16 bases remaining between them. The CDR3 runs 14 residues. The CDR3 coding sequence is TGCAGTGCGATTAAGCCGGACAGACAAGAGACCCAGTACTTC. Amino acid sequence: CSAIKPDRQETQYF.

The chain has TRBV15 and TRBJ2-7, with TRBD1 identical over 9 bases. The J call is uncertain, as TRBJ2-5 better fits the DNA end. The CDR3 consists of 13 residues. Germline CDR1 and CDR2: LNHNV and YYDKDF (reference sequence). In DNA, the CDR3 is TGTGCCACCCATACAGGGGGCCTGGGGACCCAGTACTTC. This sequence encodes CATHTGGLGTQYF.

This chain connects TRBV12-3 or TRBV12-4 to TRBJ1-3; D uncertain. The V end lost 1 base, the J end lost 4 bases, and 5 bases lay between the germline ends. CDR3 length: 13 residues. The CDR3 DNA reads TGTGCCAGCAGTTTAGTATGGGGAAACACCATATATTTT. Its translation is CASSLVWGNTIYF.

The J gene is TRBJ2-1, the V gene TRBV7-2; the match to TRBD2 covers 9 bases. This CDR3 region has 15 residues. CDR1 and CDR2 from the germline V gene are SGHTA and FQGNSA. V lost 6 bases, J lost 6 bases, and 9 bases stayed unmatched. CDR3 DNA sequence: TGTGCCAGCAGTCAAGCGGGGGGCTCCCCCAATGAGCAGTTCTTC. Its protein is CASSQAGGSPNEQFF.

This clonotype was seen just once. This sequence may be a read error, since a much larger clone differs from it by one base. The V and J genes are TRBV6-5 and TRBJ2-1; TRBD2 is a possible D gene (6 bases). Looked up from germline, CDR1 is MNHEY and CDR2 is SVGAGI. The CDR3 consists of 15 residues. Here the CDR3 reads CAGSGLRRAGNEQFF. The CDR3 DNA reads TGTGCCGGCAGTGGACTCCGTCGGGCGGGGAATGAGCAGTTCTTC.

This clonotype was recorded only once. One junction end does not reproduce the germline sequence, and a read error may be involved. The V and J genes are TRBV24-1 and TRBJ2-5, with D unresolved. The length of the CDR3 is 14 residues. Germline loops: CDR1 KGHDR, CDR2 SFDVKD. Here the CDR3 DNA reads TGTGCCATCAGTGAGGCAGGCCTCCAAGAGACCCAGTACTTC. Translated: CAISEAGLQETQYF.

V and J are TRBV25-1 and TRBJ2-4; D uncertain. This CDR3 is built from 17 residues. CDR1 is MGHDK, CDR2 SYGVNS, per germline. V dropped 2 bases and J dropped 2 bases, with 16 bases sitting between them. CDR3 in amino acids: CASSEEVGNKPKNIQYF. The CDR3 region has the DNA TGTGCCAGCAGTGAAGAGGTTGGAAACAAACCCAAAAACATTCAGTACTTC.

V usage is TRBV4-1 and J usage is TRBJ2-3; D possibly corresponds to TRBD1 (6 bases). The CDR3 sequence is 15 residues long. Trimming left V 2 bases short and J 3 bases short, with 12 bases between. Germline V gives CDR1 MGHRA, CDR2 YSYEKL. CDR3 nucleotides: TGCGCCAGCAGCCAAAACAGGGTCCCTACAGATACGCAGTATTTT. It codes for CASSQNRVPTDTQYF.

This clonotype was seen a few times. The chain uses TRBV7-9 and TRBJ2-1; D could derive from TRBD1 or TRBD2 (7 bases each). CDR3 length equals 16 residues. Germline assignment: CDR1 SEHNR and CDR2 FQNEAQ (reference sequence). V lost 5 bases and J 8 bases, leaving 22 bases between the germline ends. The CDR3 coding sequence is TGTGCCAGCAGCGCTCGGTTTACAGGGGAGGGAGATGAGCAGTTCTTC. Its protein product is CASSARFTGEGDEQFF.